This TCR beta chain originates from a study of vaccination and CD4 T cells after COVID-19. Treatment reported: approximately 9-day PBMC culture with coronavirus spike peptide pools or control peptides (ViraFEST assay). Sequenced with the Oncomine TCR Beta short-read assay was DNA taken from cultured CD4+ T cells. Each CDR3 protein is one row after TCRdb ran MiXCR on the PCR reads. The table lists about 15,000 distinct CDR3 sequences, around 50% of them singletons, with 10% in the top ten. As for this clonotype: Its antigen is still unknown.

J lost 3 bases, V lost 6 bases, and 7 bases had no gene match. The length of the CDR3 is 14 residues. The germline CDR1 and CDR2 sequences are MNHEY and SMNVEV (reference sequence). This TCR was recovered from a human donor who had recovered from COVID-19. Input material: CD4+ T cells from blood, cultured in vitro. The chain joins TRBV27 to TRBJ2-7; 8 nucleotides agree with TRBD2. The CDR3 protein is CASRGGGSLYEQYF. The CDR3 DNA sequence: TGTGCCAGCAGAGGCGGGGGGAGTCTCTACGAGCAGTACTTC.